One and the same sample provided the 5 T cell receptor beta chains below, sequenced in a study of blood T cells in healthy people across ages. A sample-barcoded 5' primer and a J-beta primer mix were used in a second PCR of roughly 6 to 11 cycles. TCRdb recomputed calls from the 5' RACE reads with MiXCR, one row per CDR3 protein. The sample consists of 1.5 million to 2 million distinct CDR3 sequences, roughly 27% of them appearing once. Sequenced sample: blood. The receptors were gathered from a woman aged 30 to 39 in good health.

The CDR3 DNA reads as TGTGCCATTAGGGGGAGTGGAGATACGCAGTATTTT. This translates into CAIRGSGDTQYF. J is TRBJ2-3 and V is TRBV10-3; D may be TRBD1 (6 bases). The CDR3 runs 12 residues. CDR1 ENHRY and CDR2 SYGVKD come from the germline V gene. V was clipped by 9 bases and J by 5 bases, with 12 bases between them.

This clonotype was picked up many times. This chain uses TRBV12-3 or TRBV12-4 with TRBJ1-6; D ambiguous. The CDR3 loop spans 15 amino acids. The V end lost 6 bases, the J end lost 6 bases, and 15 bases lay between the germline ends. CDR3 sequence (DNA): TGTGCCAGCAGATTTAGTAACAGAGGTAATTCACCCCTCCACTTT. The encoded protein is CASRFSNRGNSPLHF.

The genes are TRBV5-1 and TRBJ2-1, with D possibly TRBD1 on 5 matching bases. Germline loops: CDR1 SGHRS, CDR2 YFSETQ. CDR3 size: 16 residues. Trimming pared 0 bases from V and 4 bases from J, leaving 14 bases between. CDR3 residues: CASSLVAGRGYNEQFF. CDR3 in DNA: TGCGCCAGCAGCTTGGTGGCTGGTAGGGGATACAATGAGCAGTTCTTC.

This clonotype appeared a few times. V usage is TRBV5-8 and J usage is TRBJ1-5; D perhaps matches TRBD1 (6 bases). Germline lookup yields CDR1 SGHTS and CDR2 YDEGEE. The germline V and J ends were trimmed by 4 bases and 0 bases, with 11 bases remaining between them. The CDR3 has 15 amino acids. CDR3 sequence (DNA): TGTGCCAGCAGCCGAAGGGACATTAGCAATCAGCCCCAGCATTTT. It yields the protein CASSRRDISNQPQHF.

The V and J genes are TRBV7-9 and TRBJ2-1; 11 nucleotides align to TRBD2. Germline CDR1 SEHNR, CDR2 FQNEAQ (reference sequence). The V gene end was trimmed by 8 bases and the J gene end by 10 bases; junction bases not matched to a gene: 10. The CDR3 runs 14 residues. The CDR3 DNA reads TGTGCCAGCGAGACTAGCGGGGCCCCGGAAGAGCAGTTCTTC. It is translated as CASETSGAPEEQFF. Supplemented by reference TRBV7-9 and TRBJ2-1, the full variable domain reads DTGVSQNPRHKITKRGQNVTFRCDPISEHNRLYWYRQTLGQGPEFLTYFQNEAQLEKSRLLSDRFSAERPKGSFSTLEIQRTEQGDSAMYLCASETSGAPEEQFFGPGTRLTVL.